Listed below are T cell receptor beta chains from one sample, sequenced in a study of T cells in Graves' hyperthyroidism and ophthalmopathy. TCRdb processed the multiplex PCR reads anew with MiXCR; each CDR3 protein has one entry. Of hundreds of thousands of distinct CDR3 sequences in the sample, over 15% were seen once. Sequenced sample: blood. The origin of the receptors is a woman between 50 and 59 years old with Graves' hyperthyroidism that later progressed to Graves' ophthalmopathy. Each CDR3 is given with its conserved first and last residue. D genes are given only for firm matches. Some rows mark clone size as missing; the rest say once, few, many or name a class of expanded clone.

length,size,D,J,V,CDR3,DNA
14,many,TRBD1,TRBJ2-3,TRBV20-1,CSAYMGQSTDTQYF,TGCAGTGCTTACATGGGACAGAGCACAGATACGCAGTATTTT
16,many,.,TRBJ2-5,TRBV2,CASSQGDSRGQETQYF,TGTGCCAGCAGCCAGGGAGACTCACGGGGCCAAGAGACCCAGTACTTC
14,few,.,TRBJ2-7,TRBV6-1,CASNPRTDSYEQYF,TGTGCCAGCAATCCCCGGACAGACTCCTACGAGCAGTACTTC
11,.,.,TRBJ1-4,TRBV29-1,CSVGRGEKLFF,TGCAGCGTTGGTCGGGGGGAAAAACTGTTTTTT
16,many,.,TRBJ2-7,TRBV6-1,CASSYGGRGASYEQYF,TGTGCCAGCAGTTACGGTGGTCGGGGGGCTTCCTACGAGCAGTACTTC
13,few,.,TRBJ1-3,TRBV12-3/TRBV12-4,CAGTWTEGNTIYF,TGTGCCGGCACTTGGACAGAAGGAAACACCATATATTTT
16,many,.,TRBJ2-7,TRBV6-1,CASSEASMRLTYEQYF,TGTGCCAGCAGTGAAGCGTCAATGCGGCTCACCTACGAGCAGTACTTC
15,many,TRBD2,TRBJ2-5,TRBV7-6,CASSQTSGPQETQYF,TGTGCCAGCAGCCAGACTAGCGGACCCCAAGAGACCCAGTACTTC
17,many,.,TRBJ2-2,TRBV3-1,CASSQVREHHFTGELFF,TGTGCCAGCAGCCAAGTACGGGAACACCACTTCACCGGGGAGCTGTTTTTT
18,few,.,TRBJ1-3,TRBV18,CASSPPGADMVSGNTIYF,TGTGCCAGCTCACCCCCCGGAGCCGACATGGTCTCTGGAAACACCATATATTTT
15,.,TRBD2,TRBJ2-2,TRBV5-4,CASSGTSANTGELFF,TGTGCCAGCAGCGGGACTAGCGCGAACACCGGGGAGCTGTTTTTT
16,many,TRBD2,TRBJ2-3,TRBV20-1,CSARELAGGLSDTQYF,TGCAGTGCTAGAGAACTAGCGGGGGGATTATCAGATACGCAGTATTTT
16,many,TRBD2,TRBJ2-2,TRBV6-1,CASTLRGGRIGGELFF,TGTGCCAGCACCCTTCGGGGGGGAAGAATCGGCGGGGAGCTGTTTTTT
14,few,.,TRBJ1-1,TRBV29-1,CSVEDRRRNTEAFF,TGCAGCGTTGAAGATAGAAGGCGGAACACTGAAGCTTTCTTT
13,few,.,TRBJ1-2,TRBV6-1,CASSESPGGRHTF,TGTGCCAGCAGTGAATCCCCGGGGGGGCGCCACACCTTC
16,few,.,TRBJ2-3,TRBV20-1,CSARAAGSPPTDTQYF,TGCAGTGCTAGAGCGGCGGGGTCCCCCCCCACAGATACGCAGTATTTT
15,many,.,TRBJ1-1,TRBV3-1,CASSQEGRMNTEAFF,TGTGCCAGCAGCCAAGAAGGACGGATGAACACTGAAGCTTTCTTT
16,many,TRBD2,TRBJ2-1,TRBV20-1,CSARDPSGGARNEQFF,TGCAGTGCTAGAGATCCTAGCGGGGGGGCTAGGAATGAGCAGTTCTTC
15,few,TRBD1,TRBJ1-5,TRBV6-6,CASSYSWTGPQPQHF,TGTGCCAGCAGTTACTCTTGGACAGGGCCTCAGCCCCAGCATTTT
14,.,TRBD2,TRBJ2-3,TRBV4-2,CASSQASGGDTQYF,TGTGCCAGCAGCCAAGCTAGCGGGGGAGATACGCAGTATTTT
11,.,.,TRBJ1-1,TRBV25-1,CASQENTEAFF,TGTGCCAGCCAGGAGAACACTGAAGCTTTCTTT
16,few,TRBD2,TRBJ2-3,TRBV28,CASRLIAASGSDTQYF,TGTGCCAGCAGACTGATCGCCGCTAGCGGGAGCGATACGCAGTATTTT
12,few,.,TRBJ2-7,TRBV4-1,CASSQERGEQYF,TGCGCCAGCAGCCAAGAACGAGGCGAGCAGTACTTC
12,.,.,TRBJ2-2,TRBV27,CASRQGGGELFF,TGTGCCAGCAGGCAGGGTGGTGGGGAGCTGTTTTTT
14,few,TRBD1,TRBJ1-6,TRBV20-1,CSARVQGAGSPLHF,TGCAGTGCTAGAGTACAGGGGGCCGGTTCACCCCTCCACTTT
15,.,TRBD1,TRBJ1-3,TRBV20-1,CSARDRAFSGNTIYF,TGCAGTGCGCGGGACAGGGCGTTCTCTGGAAACACCATATATTTT
13,.,.,TRBJ1-5,TRBV14,CASSQGYNQPQHF,TGTGCCAGCAGCCAAGGGTACAATCAGCCCCAGCATTTT
17,few,.,TRBJ1-1,TRBV19,CASSIWAFGTVNTEAFF,TGTGCCAGTAGTATATGGGCGTTTGGTACGGTGAACACTGAAGCTTTCTTT
11,few,.,TRBJ1-6,TRBV6-1,CASRSNSPLHF,TGTGCCAGCAGGTCGAATTCACCCCTCCACTTT
14,few,.,TRBJ2-3,TRBV10-1,CASSDQELTDTQYF,TGCGCCAGCAGTGATCAAGAGCTCACAGATACGCAGTATTTT
18,many,.,TRBJ1-2,TRBV20-1,CSARPPVLKSSWHYGYTF,TGCAGTGCTAGGCCTCCCGTCCTTAAGTCCTCCTGGCACTATGGCTACACCTTC
14,many,TRBD1,TRBJ1-1,TRBV30,CAWTPGTENTEAFF,TGTGCCTGGACCCCCGGGACAGAGAACACTGAAGCTTTCTTT
14,few,.,TRBJ1-6,TRBV20-1,CSARKESYNSPLHF,TGCAGTGCTAGAAAAGAGTCCTATAATTCACCCCTCCACTTT
12,.,.,TRBJ1-2,TRBV24-1,CATSVGIGGYTF,TGTGCCACCAGTGTAGGGATCGGTGGCTACACCTTC
13,.,.,TRBJ2-1,TRBV27,CASSLQPASLEFF,TGTGCCAGCAGTTTGCAGCCGGCAAGCCTAGAGTTCTTC
14,.,.,TRBJ1-5,TRBV2,CASRQETANQPQHF,TGTGCCAGCAGGCAGGAGACAGCTAATCAGCCCCAGCATTTT
16,many,TRBD1,TRBJ2-2,TRBV7-9,CASSSRTGTNTGELFF,TGTGCCAGCAGCTCCAGGACAGGGACAAACACCGGGGAGCTGTTTTTT
13,.,.,TRBJ2-1,TRBV6-2/TRBV6-3,CASSVFQVNEQFF,TGTGCCAGCAGTGTTTTCCAGGTCAATGAGCAGTTCTTC
14,.,TRBD2,TRBJ2-1,TRBV29-1,CSVAGGDSYNEQFF,TGCAGCGTCGCTGGGGGGGACTCCTACAATGAGCAGTTCTTC